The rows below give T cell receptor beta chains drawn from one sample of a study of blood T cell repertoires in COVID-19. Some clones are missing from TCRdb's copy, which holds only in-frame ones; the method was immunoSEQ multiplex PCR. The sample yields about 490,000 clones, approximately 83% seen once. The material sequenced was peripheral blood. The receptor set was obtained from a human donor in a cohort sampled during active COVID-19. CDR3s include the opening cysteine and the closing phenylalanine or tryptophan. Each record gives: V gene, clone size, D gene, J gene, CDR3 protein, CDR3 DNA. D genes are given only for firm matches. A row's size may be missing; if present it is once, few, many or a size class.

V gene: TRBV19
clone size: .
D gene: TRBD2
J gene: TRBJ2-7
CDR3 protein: CASSAPGTSGTYEQYF
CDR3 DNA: TGTGCCAGTAGTGCCCCTGGGACTAGCGGGACCTACGAGCAGTACTTC

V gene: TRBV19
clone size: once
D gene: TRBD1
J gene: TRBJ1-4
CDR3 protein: CATTVTGGLETNEKLFF
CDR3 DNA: TGTGCCACCACGGTGACAGGGGGCTTAGAAACTAATGAAAAACTGTTTTTT

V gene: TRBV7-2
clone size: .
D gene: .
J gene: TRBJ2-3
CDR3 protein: CASSLGLIGTDTQYF
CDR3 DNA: TGTGCCAGCAGCCTCGGACTTATAGGCACAGATACGCAGTATTTT

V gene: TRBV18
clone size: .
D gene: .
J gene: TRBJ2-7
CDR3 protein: CASSPLSFEQYF
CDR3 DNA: TGTGCCAGCTCACCACTTTCGTTCGAGCAGTACTTC

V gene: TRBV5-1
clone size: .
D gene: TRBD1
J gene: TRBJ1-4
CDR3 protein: CASSSSTGSDEKLFF
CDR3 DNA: TGCGCCAGCAGCTCCTCGACAGGGTCGGATGAAAAACTGTTTTTT

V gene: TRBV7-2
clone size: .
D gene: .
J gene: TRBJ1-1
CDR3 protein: CASSLILNTNTEAFF
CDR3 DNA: TGTGCCAGCAGCTTAATATTGAACACCAACACTGAAGCTTTCTTT

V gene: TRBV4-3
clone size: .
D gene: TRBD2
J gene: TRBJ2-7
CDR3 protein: CASSQGLAGGRFSYEQYF
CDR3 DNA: TGCGCCAGCAGCCAGGGACTAGCGGGAGGGCGGTTTTCATACGAGCAGTACTTC

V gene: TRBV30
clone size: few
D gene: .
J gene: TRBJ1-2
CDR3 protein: CAWSVGDYGYTF
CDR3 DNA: TGTGCCTGGAGTGTAGGAGACTATGGCTACACCTTC

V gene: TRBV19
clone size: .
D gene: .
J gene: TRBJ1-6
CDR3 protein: CASSTGGSPNSPLHF
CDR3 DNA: TGTGCCAGTAGTACAGGTGGTTCTCCCAATTCACCCCTCCACTTT

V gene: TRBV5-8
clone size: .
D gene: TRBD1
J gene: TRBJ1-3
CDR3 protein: CASSWGQGDAGNTIYF
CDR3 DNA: TGTGCCAGCAGCTGGGGACAGGGCGACGCTGGAAACACCATATATTTT

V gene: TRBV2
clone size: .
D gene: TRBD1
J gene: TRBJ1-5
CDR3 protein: CASSARGREQPQHF
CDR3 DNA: TGTGCCAGCAGCGCCAGGGGGCGCGAACAGCCCCAGCATTTT

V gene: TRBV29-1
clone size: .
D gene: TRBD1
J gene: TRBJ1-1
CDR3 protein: CSVYRGNTEAFF
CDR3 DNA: TGCAGCGTATACAGGGGGAACACTGAAGCTTTCTTT

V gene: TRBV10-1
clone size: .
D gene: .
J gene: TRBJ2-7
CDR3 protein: CASTAPKAGEQYF
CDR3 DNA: TGCGCCAGCACAGCGCCCAAGGCGGGGGAGCAGTACTTC